This entry describes one T cell receptor beta chain. Its specificity is not known. The trim removed 0 bases at V and 8 bases at J, leaving 8 bases unmatched. Germline assignment: CDR1 SGHNT and CDR2 YYREEE (reference sequence). The CDR3 length is 15 residues. This specimen comes from a study of T cells after posttransplantation cyclophosphamide. Method: immunoSEQ multiplex PCR; TCRdb's copy keeps in-frame clones and lacks some. The sample includes about 7,600 clones, about four fifths seen only once; the top ten take 17%. Treatment was busulfan-fludarabine conditioning, a marrow graft, and cyclophosphamide on days +3 and +4. Overall study findings and caveats: Tissue-infiltrating T cells from skin or gut overlapped little with blood T cells.

The sample consisted of CD4+ T cells sorted from blood, taken around 1,200 days after allogeneic stem cell transplant with posttransplant cyclophosphamide. The chain uses TRBV5-4 and TRBJ1-2; TRBD1 matches 9 bases. This sequence was found in a female patient in her forties or fifties who received an allogeneic stem cell transplant from a related donor, was CMV-positive, and had no GVHD. Some of the T cells may derive from the graft donor. The DNA of the CDR3 is TGTGCCAGCAGCTTGGGAGGGACAGGGCTCCTCGGCTACACCTTC. Translated: CASSLGGTGLLGYTF.